The sample holds a few counts of the clone carrying this TCR beta chain. The antigen is unknown. The CDR3 spans 16 residues. The J segment lost 4 bases and the V segment lost 6 bases, leaving 14 bases of the junction unmatched. Germline CDR1 reads SQVTM; CDR2 reads ANQGSEA. These data belong to a study of blood T cells in healthy people across ages. Study-wide results and caveats: Long-lived donors exceeded aged donors in naive CD4+ cells and diversity.

Individuals who donated were healthy Caucasians from Russia aged about 6 to 90. A second about 7 to 12 cycle PCR used barcoded and J-beta primers. A template-switch adaptor containing 12 random nucleotides labeled each cDNA molecule. One entry per CDR3 protein, called by TCRdb with MiXCR from the 5' RACE reads. In the table there are under 850,000 distinct CDR3 sequences, 35% to 40% of which are singletons. This TCR was recovered from a man in his late teens or twenties in good health. The sample comprised blood. The chain recombines TRBV29-1 with TRBJ2-1; 8 bases fit TRBD1. CDR3 sequence reads: CSVGPSGTGVYNEQFF. CDR3 DNA sequence: TGCAGCGTGGGACCCTCCGGGACAGGTGTTTACAATGAGCAGTTCTTC.